This TCR beta chain derives from a study of T cell repertoires in cytomegalovirus infection. Trimming cost V 1 base and J 4 bases; bases outside gene matches: 9. The CDR3 totals 17 residues. Germline V gene data show CDR1 as MGHRA and CDR2 as YSYEKL. Using its own MiXCR run on the reads, TCRdb lists one record per CDR3 protein. Counted here are about 220,000 distinct CDR3 sequences, 38% occurring once; the ten biggest clones make up 59%. This clonotype has a handful of counts. The target antigen is unknown. Whole-study findings and limits: Ex vivo responses were dominated by HLA-C-restricted CMV-specific TCR beta clonotypes.

This clonotype originated in a human donor in good health (CMV status not recorded). Some clones in this sample may be carry-over from other donors' samples. V gene TRBV4-1 combines with J gene TRBJ2-5, with 10 bases lining up with TRBD2. The material was CD8+ T cells from cultured PBMCs, obtained from culture after CMV antigen stimulation. This CDR3 reads CASSQGGAGGPIETQYF. CDR3 bases: TGCGCCAGCAGCCAAGGAGGAGCGGGGGGGCCAATAGAGACCCAGTACTTC.